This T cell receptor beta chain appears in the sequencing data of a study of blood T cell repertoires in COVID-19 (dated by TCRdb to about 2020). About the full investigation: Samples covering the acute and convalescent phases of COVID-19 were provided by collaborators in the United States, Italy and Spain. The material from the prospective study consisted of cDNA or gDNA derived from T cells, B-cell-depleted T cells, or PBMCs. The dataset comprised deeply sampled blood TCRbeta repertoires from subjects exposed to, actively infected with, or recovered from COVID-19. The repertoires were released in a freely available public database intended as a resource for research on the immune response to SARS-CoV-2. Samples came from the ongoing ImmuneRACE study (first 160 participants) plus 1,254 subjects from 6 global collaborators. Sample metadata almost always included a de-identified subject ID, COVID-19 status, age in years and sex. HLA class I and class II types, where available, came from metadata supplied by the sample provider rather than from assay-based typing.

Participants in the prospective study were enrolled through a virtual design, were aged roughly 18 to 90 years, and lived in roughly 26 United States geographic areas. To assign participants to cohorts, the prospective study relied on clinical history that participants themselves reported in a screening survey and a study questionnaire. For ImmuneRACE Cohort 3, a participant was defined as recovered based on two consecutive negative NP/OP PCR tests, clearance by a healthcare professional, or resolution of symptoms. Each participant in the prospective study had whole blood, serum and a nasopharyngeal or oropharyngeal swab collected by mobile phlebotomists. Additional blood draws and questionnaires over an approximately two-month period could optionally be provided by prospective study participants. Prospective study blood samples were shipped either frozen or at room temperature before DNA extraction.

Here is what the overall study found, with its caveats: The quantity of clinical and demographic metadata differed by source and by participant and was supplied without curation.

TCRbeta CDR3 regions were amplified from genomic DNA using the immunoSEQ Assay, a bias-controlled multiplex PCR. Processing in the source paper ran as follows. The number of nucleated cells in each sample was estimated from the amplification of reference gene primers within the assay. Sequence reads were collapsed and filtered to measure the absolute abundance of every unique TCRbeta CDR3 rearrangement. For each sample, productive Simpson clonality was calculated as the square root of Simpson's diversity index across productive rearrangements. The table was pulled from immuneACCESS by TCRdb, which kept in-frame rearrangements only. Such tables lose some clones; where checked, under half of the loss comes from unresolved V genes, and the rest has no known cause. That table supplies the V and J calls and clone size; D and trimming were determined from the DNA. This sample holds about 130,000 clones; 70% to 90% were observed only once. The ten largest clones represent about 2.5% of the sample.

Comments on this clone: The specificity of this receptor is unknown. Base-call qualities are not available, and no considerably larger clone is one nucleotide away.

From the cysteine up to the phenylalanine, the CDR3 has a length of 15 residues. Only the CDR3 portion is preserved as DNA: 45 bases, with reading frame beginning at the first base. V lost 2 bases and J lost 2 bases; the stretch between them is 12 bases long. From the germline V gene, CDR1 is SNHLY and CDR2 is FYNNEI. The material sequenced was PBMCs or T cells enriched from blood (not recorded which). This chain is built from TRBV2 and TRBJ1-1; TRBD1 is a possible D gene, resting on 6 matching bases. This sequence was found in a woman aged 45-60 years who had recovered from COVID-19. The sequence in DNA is TGTGCCAGCAGTGAAACAGGGATAGGAAACACTGAAGCTTTCTTT. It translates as CASSETGIGNTEAFF.